This T cell receptor (beta chain) is drawn from a study of T cell changes during pregnancy in multiple sclerosis. Profiling relied on immunoSEQ multiplex PCR, and the TCRdb table lists in-frame clones only, not all of them. Of tens of thousands of clones listed, 85% to 90% were seen once; the top ten hold around 0.8%. The length of the CDR3 is 16 residues. Germline assignment: CDR1 SGHAT and CDR2 FQNNGV. Between the trimmed V and J ends, which lost 1 base and 5 bases, there was a span of 15 bases. The sample here was CD4+ T cells from peripheral blood mononuclear cells, taken in the second trimester of pregnancy. This clonotype originated in a female donor with multiple sclerosis, enrolled in a pregnancy study. The chain couples TRBV11-2 to TRBJ2-1; D remains ambiguous. The CDR3 region has the DNA TGTGCCAGCAGCTTAGCCCTTTGGGCCACCGACAATGAGCAGTTCTTC. This codes for CASSLALWATDNEQFF.